These T cell receptor beta chains were read from a single sample in a study of blood T cell repertoires in COVID-19. TCRdb's copy holds only in-frame clones and misses some; the assay was immunoSEQ multiplex PCR. Altogether nearly 85,000 clones are present, approximately 82% being singletons, with the ten largest covering 15% to 20%. Sequencing was performed on peripheral blood. Every receptor here comes from a woman aged 55-70 years with acute or convalescent COVID-19. Each CDR3 is given with its conserved first and last residue.

cdr3_aa j_call v_call
CASSGPVSGYGYTF TRBJ1-2 TRBV9
CASSPSGGYTDTQYF TRBJ2-3 TRBV5-6
CATSDSGQGAKETQYF TRBJ2-5 TRBV24-1
CASSLVGTGEDGYTF TRBJ1-2 TRBV5-4
CASSRPGQEGHEQYF TRBJ2-7 TRBV5-1
CASSQAKGASTYEQYF TRBJ2-7 TRBV4-2
CASSYSGTTRVQYF TRBJ2-7 TRBV6-5
CASSERPPGQGVYGYTF TRBJ1-2 TRBV6-1
CASSLEMELAGVRTQYF TRBJ2-5 TRBV11-2
CASRPVLGRNTEAFF TRBJ1-1 TRBV5-1
CAISIQGALETQYF TRBJ2-5 TRBV10-3
CASRKTAYQPQHF TRBJ1-5 TRBV6-5
CASRTGLDGYTF TRBJ1-2 TRBV6-5
CASRLGQLSGNTIYF TRBJ1-3 TRBV6-5
CASSLTLPGTEYGYTF TRBJ1-2 TRBV5-1
CASSRQGLQPQHF TRBJ1-5 TRBV28
CASSLLASSHEQYF TRBJ2-7 TRBV7-2
CASSLLAGYQETQYF TRBJ2-5 TRBV11-1
CASSGGSEGTDTQYF TRBJ2-3 TRBV10-2
CASKDIQETQYF TRBJ2-5 TRBV25-1
CASSEAIGANYGYTF TRBJ1-2 TRBV6-1
CASSYFPSEPQHF TRBJ1-5 TRBV6-5
CASSLVGTSGYNEQFF TRBJ2-1 TRBV11-3
CASSLGGTGIRVEEKLFF TRBJ1-4 TRBV5-1
CASSLKGDQPQHF TRBJ1-5 TRBV27
CASSISPVPAEKLFF TRBJ1-4 TRBV19
CASSQGSGNTIYF TRBJ1-3 TRBV5-1
CASSVAKPGYSGNTIYF TRBJ1-3 TRBV9
CASSQLTSGATGNTQYF TRBJ2-3 TRBV4-2
CASSLSGVGNSPLHF TRBJ1-6 TRBV5-4
CASSPAAGGTYEQYF TRBJ2-7 TRBV5-1
CASSSSLAGVLQDSSYNEQFF TRBJ2-1 TRBV19
CASSVATWTFGSGNTIYF TRBJ1-3 TRBV9
CASSLRTGNNSPLHF TRBJ1-6 TRBV3-1/TRBV3-2
CASTPAGLAGGSNEQFF TRBJ2-1 TRBV28
CASSMEQPRRPQHF TRBJ1-5 TRBV19
CSASQGEQFF TRBJ2-1 TRBV29-1
CSVIVGRVGDNSPLHF TRBJ1-6 TRBV29-1
CASSQSGNRGNQPQHF TRBJ1-5 TRBV23-1
CASRLLGLAGGGDTQYF TRBJ2-3 TRBV12-2
CASSYGTSGNTIYF TRBJ1-3 TRBV6-5
CASSPGTSGKETQYF TRBJ2-5 TRBV25-1
CASILGAGGTEAFF TRBJ1-1 TRBV6-5
CASSFGGADQPQHF TRBJ1-5 TRBV5-1
CASSARSSGGTGELFF TRBJ2-2 TRBV14
CASSLAAGSSYNEQFF TRBJ2-1 TRBV5-6
CASRGTGESPGYTF TRBJ1-2 TRBV19
CASSQAQGVLIEAFF TRBJ1-1 TRBV3-1/TRBV3-2
CASTVSPPLIDSNQPQHF TRBJ1-5 TRBV9
CASSLALTSGSPEADTQYF TRBJ2-3 TRBV7-2
CASSKATGEIYGYTF TRBJ1-2 TRBV21-1
CASSYWRENEQFF TRBJ2-1 TRBV6-5
CASSSRAEGTYRETQYF TRBJ2-5 TRBV6-2/TRBV6-3
CASRQLAGGRTDTQYF TRBJ2-3 TRBV5-1
CASSPRVSTNTGELFF TRBJ2-2 TRBV18
CASSAFGTGESYGYTF TRBJ1-2 TRBV6-4
CASSEDGRGTLTLNQPQHF TRBJ1-5 TRBV6-1
CASARDRGQGYGYTF TRBJ1-2 TRBV10-2
CACSGTAHSPLHF TRBJ1-6 TRBV30
CASSSGQGGNYGYTF TRBJ1-2 TRBV7-3